This T cell receptor (beta chain) derives from a study of blood T cell repertoires in COVID-19. Whole-study context: Donors in the United States, Italy and Spain gave samples during acute or convalescent COVID-19.

Some clones are missing from TCRdb's copy, which holds only in-frame ones; the method was immunoSEQ multiplex PCR. The sample contains 45,000 or so clones, 85% to 90% of which appear only once. The specimen was peripheral blood. The clonotype was recovered from a man aged 35 to 55 with COVID-19, enrolled during active disease.

CDR3 bases: TGTGCCAGCACCCCCCGGGCTAGCGGGAGGCACGAGCAGTACTTC. Amino acid sequence: CASTPRASGRHEQYF. The V gene is TRBV11-3, the J gene TRBJ2-7; 11 positions match TRBD2. The CDR3 sequence is 15 residues long. The V and J ends lost 7 bases and 5 bases, in that order; junction bases with no gene match: 10. The germline V gene has CDR1 SGHNT and CDR2 YENEEA.